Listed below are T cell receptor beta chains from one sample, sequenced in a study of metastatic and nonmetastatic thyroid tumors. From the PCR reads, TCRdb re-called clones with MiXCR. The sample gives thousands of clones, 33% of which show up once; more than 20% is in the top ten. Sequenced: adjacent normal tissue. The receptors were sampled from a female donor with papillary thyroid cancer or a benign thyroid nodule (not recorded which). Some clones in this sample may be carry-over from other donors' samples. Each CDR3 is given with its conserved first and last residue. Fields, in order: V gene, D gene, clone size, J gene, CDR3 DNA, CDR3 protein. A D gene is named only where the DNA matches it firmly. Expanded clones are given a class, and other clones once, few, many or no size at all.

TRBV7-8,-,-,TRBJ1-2,TGTGCCAGCAGCTTAGGGAGACAGTATGGCTACACCTTC,CASSLGRQYGYTF
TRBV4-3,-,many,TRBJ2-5,TGCGCCAGCAGCCAAGCGTATGGGGAGACGGGCCGGAAAGGGGAGACCCAGTACTTC,CASSQAYGETGRKGETQYF
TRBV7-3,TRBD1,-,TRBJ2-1,TGTGCCAGCAGCTTAAGACAGGGAACCCACAATGAGCAGTGCTTC,CASSLRQGTHNEQCF
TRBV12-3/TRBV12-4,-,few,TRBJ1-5,TGTGCCAGCAGACCGAACACAGGGACGGGGGGCAATCAGCCCCAGCATTTT,CASRPNTGTGGNQPQHF
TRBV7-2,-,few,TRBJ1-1,TGTGCCAGCAGCCCCTATTATGGGAACACTGAAGCTTTCTTT,CASSPYYGNTEAFF
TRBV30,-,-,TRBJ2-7,TGTGCCTGGATCGGGGGAGGGGGCTCCTACGAGCAGTACTTC,CAWIGGGGSYEQYF
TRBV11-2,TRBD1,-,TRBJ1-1,TGTGCCAGCAGCTTAAAACGGACAGGGATGAACACTGAAGCTTTCTTT,CASSLKRTGMNTEAFF
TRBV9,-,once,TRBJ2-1,TGTGACAGCAGCGTAGGGCTGGGTGGGACCGTCTGGACGGTGGAGCAGTTCTTC,CDSSVGLGGTVWTVEQFF
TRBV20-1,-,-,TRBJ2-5,TGCAGTGCTGGCCTCCCGGGGGACAGACACCAAGAGACCCAGTACTTC,CSAGLPGDRHQETQYF
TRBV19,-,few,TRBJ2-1,TGTGCCAGTAGTAGGGATGGTAGCTACAATGAGCAGTTCTTC,CASSRDGSYNEQFF
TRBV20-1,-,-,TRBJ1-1,TGCAGTGCTAGAATCCACTTGAACACTGAAGCTTTCTTT,CSARIHLNTEAFF
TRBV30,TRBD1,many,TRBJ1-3,TGTGCCTGGTGGGCCCTTGGAAGGGGGCAAGGAAACACCATATATTTT,CAWWALGRGQGNTIYF
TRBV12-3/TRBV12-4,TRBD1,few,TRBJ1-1,TGTGCCAGCAGTCCGACAGGGGCACTGAACACTGAAGCTTTCTTT,CASSPTGALNTEAFF
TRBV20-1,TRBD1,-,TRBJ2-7,TGCAGTGCTAGAGATCTCGACAGGGGAAGGTTCTACGAGCAGTACTTC,CSARDLDRGRFYEQYF
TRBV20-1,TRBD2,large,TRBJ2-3,TGCAGTGCTTCTAGCGGGGGTAGTGGGGATACGCAGTATTTT,CSASSGGSGDTQYF
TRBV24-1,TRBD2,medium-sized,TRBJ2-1,TGTGCCACCAGTGATTGGACTAGCGGGAGGAGACCTGAGCAGTTCTTC,CATSDWTSGRRPEQFF
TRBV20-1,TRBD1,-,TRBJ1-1,TGCAGTGCTAGAGATCATAGACAGGGGATGAACGCTGAAGCTTTCTTT,CSARDHRQGMNAEAFF
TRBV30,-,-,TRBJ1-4,TGTGCCTGGAGCCCTGCACCGGGCGGTGAAAAACTGTTTTTT,CAWSPAPGGEKLFF
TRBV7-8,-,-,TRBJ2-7,TGTGCCAGCAGCTTCTACGGGCCCTACGTGGTGTACTTC,CASSFYGPYVVYF
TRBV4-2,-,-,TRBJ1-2,TGTGCCAGCAGCCCAGGAGGAATCTATGGCTACACCTTC,CASSPGGIYGYTF
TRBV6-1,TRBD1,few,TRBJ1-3,TGTGCCAGCAAGACAGGGTCTGGAAACACCATATATTTT,CASKTGSGNTIYF
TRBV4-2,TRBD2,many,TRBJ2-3,TGTGCCAGCAGCCCGGGGGTAGCGGGGGGGGGAGGAGATACGCAGTATTTT,CASSPGVAGGGGDTQYF